This T cell receptor beta chain was profiled in a study of blood T cells in healthy people across ages. Study findings and constraints: The fall in TCR beta diversity per million T cells was roughly linear with age.

Caucasian individuals from Russia who were healthy and aged about 6 to 90 acted as donors. About this clonotype itself: Its target is not known.

A J-beta primer mix and a sample-barcoded 5' primer were used in a second PCR of roughly 7 to 12 cycles. TCRdb passed the 5' RACE reads through MiXCR, listing each CDR3 protein once. In the table there are over 950,000 distinct CDR3 sequences, less than 45% of which are singletons. Material: blood. The receptor was isolated from a man between 18 and 35 years old in good health.

The CDR3 nucleotides read TGCAGCGTTGAAGCAAGTTGGCGTGGCTACACCTTC. It translates to CSVEASWRGYTF. The V call is TRBV29-1, the J call TRBJ1-2; no reliable D call. Trimming shortened V by 1 base and J by 7 bases, and 10 bases separated the two germline ends. CDR1 is SQVTM, CDR2 ANQGSEA, per germline. This CDR3 has 12 amino acids.